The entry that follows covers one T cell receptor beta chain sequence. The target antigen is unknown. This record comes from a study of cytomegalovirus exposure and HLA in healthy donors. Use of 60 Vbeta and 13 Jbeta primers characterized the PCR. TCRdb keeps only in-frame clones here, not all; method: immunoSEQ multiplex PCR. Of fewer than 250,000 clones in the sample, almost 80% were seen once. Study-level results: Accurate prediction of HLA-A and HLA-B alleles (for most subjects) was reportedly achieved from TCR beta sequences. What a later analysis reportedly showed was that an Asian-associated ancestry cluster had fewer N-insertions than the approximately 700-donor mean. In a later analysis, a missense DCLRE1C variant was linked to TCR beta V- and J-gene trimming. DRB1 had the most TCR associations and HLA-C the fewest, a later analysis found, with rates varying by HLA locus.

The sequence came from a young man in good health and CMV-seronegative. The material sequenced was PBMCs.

The CDR3 DNA is TGTGCCAGCAGCTTAGATGCGGCAGCCTACAATGAGCAGTTCTTC. Protein: CASSLDAAAYNEQFF. J is TRBJ2-1 and V is TRBV11-3; no definite D call. Germline loops: CDR1 SGHNT, CDR2 YENEEA. Trimming pared 0 bases from V and 2 bases from J, leaving 8 bases between. The CDR3 is made up of 15 amino acids.